This TCR beta chain was sequenced for a study of beta chain features in type 1 diabetes. The investigators reverse transcribed all of the isolated RNA, so they sequenced expressed TCRB transcripts. Measured with immunoSEQ multiplex PCR; TCRdb has only the in-frame clones, and not every one. The sample yields a few hundred thousand clones, about 16% seen once. The CDR3 covers 14 residues. CDR1 and CDR2 from the germline V gene are SNHLY and FYNNEI. Trimming shortened V by 2 bases and J by 7 bases, and 12 bases separated the two germline ends. The V gene is TRBV2, the J gene TRBJ1-5; the D is unclear. This TCR derives from a woman aged 18-29 years in good health. Sequencing was carried out using naive CD4+ T cells from blood. CDR3 in amino acids: CASSEISTSQPQHF. The CDR3 DNA sequence: TGTGCCAGCAGTGAAATATCAACTTCCCAGCCCCAGCATTTT.